Listed here are 24 T cell receptor beta chains from one sample, sequenced in a study of long-term antiretroviral therapy in people with HIV. Samples were assayed with immunoSEQ v3.0 at survey level. Measured with immunoSEQ multiplex PCR; TCRdb has only the in-frame clones, and not every one. Of about 34,000 clones listed, about 83% are singletons. Sequenced material: unsorted PBMCs, taken 0.4 years before starting antiretroviral therapy. The receptors shown here come from a man between 18 and 29 years old with HIV.

CDR3 loop: CASSYSPSYEQYF. CDR3 in DNA: TGTGCCAGCAGTTACTCCCCCTCCTACGAGCAGTACTTC. The rearrangement links TRBV6-6 to TRBJ2-7; no firm D call. The CDR3 is made up of 13 amino acids. Per germline, CDR1 MNHNY and CDR2 SVGAGI (reference sequence). Trimming shortened V by 0 bases and J by 0 bases, and 3 bases separated the two germline ends.

The rearrangement joins TRBV5-4 to TRBJ1-5, with D maybe TRBD1 (5 bases). V gave up 3 bases and J gave up 4 bases, with 14 bases separating them. There are 15 residues in the CDR3. CDR1 is SGHNT, CDR2 YYREEE, per germline (reference sequence). The CDR3 loop reads CASSSYEGINQPQHF. The CDR3, as DNA: TGTGCCAGCAGCTCCTACGAGGGGATAAATCAGCCCCAGCATTTT.

V usage is TRBV7-8 and J usage is TRBJ1-5; D gene unclear. This CDR3 spans 13 amino acids. Germline V gene sequence: CDR1 SGHVS, CDR2 FQNEAQ. Trimming removed 2 bases from V and 9 bases from J, with 11 bases in between. The CDR3 region has the DNA TGTGCCAGCAGCTTATCCGCCGTTCGGCCCCAGCATTTT. Residues: CASSLSAVRPQHF.

This clone has just a few counts. The chain joins TRBV6-5 to TRBJ1-5; 8 bases are a match to TRBD1. The V gene end was trimmed by 10 bases and the J gene end by 0 bases; junction bases not matched to a gene: 5. Germline V lookup: CDR1 MNHEY, CDR2 SVGAGI. The CDR3 totals 14 residues. The CDR3 sequence is CAMQGAYSNQPQHF. CDR3 sequence (DNA): TGTGCCATGCAGGGGGCCTATAGCAATCAGCCCCAGCATTTT.

The J gene is TRBJ2-5, the V gene TRBV5-1; D remains ambiguous. The germline CDR1 and CDR2 sequences are SGHRS and YFSETQ. V dropped 0 bases and J dropped 1 base, with 10 bases sitting between them. CDR3 size: 15 residues. CDR3 residues: CASSLANWVQETQYF. The CDR3 nucleotides are TGCGCCAGCAGCTTGGCCAACTGGGTCCAAGAGACCCAGTACTTC.

The chain employs TRBV27 and TRBJ1-5, with D possibly being TRBD1 (6 bases). Germline V gene lookup returns CDR1 MNHEY and CDR2 SMNVEV (reference sequence). The CDR3 sequence is 16 residues long. Trimming pared 4 bases from V and 2 bases from J, leaving 15 bases between. The CDR3 protein is CASSSLQGDGNQPQHF. CDR3 nucleotides: TGTGCCAGCAGTTCCCTACAGGGAGATGGCAATCAGCCCCAGCATTTT.

V gene TRBV25-1 combines with J gene TRBJ2-3, with TRBD2 matching over 10 bases. This CDR3 is built from 16 residues. V shed 3 bases, J shed 3 bases, and the junction held 6 bases outside the gene matches. CDR1 is MGHDK and CDR2 is SYGVNS in the germline V gene. The CDR3 region has the DNA TGTGCCAGCAGTGACGAGACTAGCGGGTCGACAGATACGCAGTATTTT. Protein sequence: CASSDETSGSTDTQYF.

The chain recombines TRBV4-2 with TRBJ1-3, with a tentative D call TRBD1 (5 bases). Germline loops: CDR1 LGHNA, CDR2 YNFKEQ. V lost 1 base and J lost 9, with 19 bases in between. The CDR3 runs 16 residues. The CDR3 DNA follows: TGTGCCAGCAGCCAAGGAAGAGGGTCCGGGGGATCCACCATATATTTT. The encoded protein is CASSQGRGSGGSTIYF.

The rearrangement joins TRBV19 to TRBJ2-2; TRBD1 matches 7 bases. The J segment lost 3 bases and the V segment lost 6 bases, leaving 4 bases of the junction unmatched. Germline CDR1 and CDR2: LNHDA and SQIVND (reference sequence). CDR3 length: 14 amino acids. As DNA, the CDR3 is TGTGCCAGTAGACCGGGACAGTACACCGGGGAGCTGTTTTTT. Translating it yields CASRPGQYTGELFF. The full variable domain, with the rest looked up from reference TRBV19 and TRBJ2-2, is DGGITQSPKYLFRKEGQNVTLSCEQNLNHDAMYWYRQDPGQGLRLIYYSQIVNDFQKGDIAEGYSVSREKKESFPLTVTSAQKNPTAFYLCASRPGQYTGELFFGEGSRLTVL.

The V call is TRBV27, the J call TRBJ1-4; D perhaps matches TRBD1 (5 bases). From germline, CDR1 is MNHEY and CDR2 SMNVEV (reference sequence). This CDR3 is 15 amino acids long. V lost 2 bases and J lost 0, with 7 bases in between. CDR3 in amino acids: CASSLGAATNEKLFF. Written as DNA, the CDR3 is TGTGCCAGCAGTTTAGGGGCAGCAACTAATGAAAAACTGTTTTTT.

This chain links TRBV4-3 with TRBJ2-1, with D uncertain. The CDR3 sequence is 13 residues long. Trimming removed 0 bases from V and 5 bases from J, with 5 bases in between. The germline V gene encodes CDR1 LGHNA and CDR2 YSLEER. In DNA, the CDR3 is TGCGCCAGCAGCCAAGAACCGAACAATGAGCAGTTCTTC. Encoded protein: CASSQEPNNEQFF.

The chain is built from TRBV6-5 and TRBJ2-7; 12 nucleotides match TRBD2. The CDR3 is 15 amino acids. CDR1 MNHEY and CDR2 SVGAGI come from the germline V gene. Unmatched junction bases numbered 9, after V lost 5 bases and J lost 7 bases. CDR3 region: CASSASSSGRGEQYF. As DNA, the CDR3 is TGTGCCAGCAGTGCATCGTCTAGCGGGAGGGGGGAGCAGTACTTC.

V and J are TRBV4-1 and TRBJ2-7, with D possibly being TRBD1 (5 bases). The CDR3 covers 15 residues. Per the germline V gene, CDR1 is MGHRA and CDR2 is YSYEKL. The ends were cut back, 1 base at V and 2 bases at J, with 12 bases in the middle. The CDR3 protein is CASSQVDDSTYEQYF. The CDR3 DNA is TGCGCCAGCAGCCAAGTCGACGACAGCACCTACGAGCAGTACTTC.

The J gene is TRBJ1-5, the V gene TRBV5-8; maybe TRBD1 (5 bases). CDR1 SGHTS and CDR2 YDEGEE come from the germline V gene. The germline V and J ends were trimmed by 2 bases and 1 base, with 10 bases remaining between them. The CDR3 contains 15 residues. The CDR3 sequence is CASSLAGASNQPQHF. For the CDR3, the DNA is TGTGCCAGCAGCTTAGCCGGGGCAAGCAATCAGCCCCAGCATTTT.

In its sample, this clone was seen once. The chain recombines TRBV4-1 with TRBJ2-7; either TRBD1 or TRBD2 may supply D (5 bases each). Germline CDR1 reads MGHRA; CDR2 reads YSYEKL. The V and J ends lost 1 base and 8 bases respectively, with 12 bases between them. CDR3 length: 13 residues. CDR3 in amino acids: CASSQVPKGQQYF. CDR3 nucleotide sequence: TGCGCCAGCAGCCAAGTTCCTAAGGGACAGCAGTACTTC.

In this sample, this clone turned up once. The chain carries TRBV19 and TRBJ2-7; D perhaps matches TRBD2 (6 bases). With 3 bases removed from V and 6 bases from J, the gap between germline ends came to 15 bases. The CDR3 has 14 residues. Germline CDR1 and CDR2: LNHDA and SQIVND (reference sequence). As DNA, the CDR3 is TGTGCCAGTAGTATCGGGACTCTCTGGGGCGAGCAGTACTTC. Its translation: CASSIGTLWGEQYF.

Only one count was recorded for this clone. The rearrangement joins TRBV5-4 to TRBJ2-3; D is unresolved. CDR1 is SGHNT, CDR2 YYREEE, per germline (reference sequence). V dropped 0 bases and J dropped 0 bases, with 2 bases sitting between them. The CDR3 contains 13 residues. The CDR3 region has the DNA TGTGCCAGCAGCTTGGACAGCACAGATACGCAGTATTTT. Protein sequence: CASSLDSTDTQYF.

The chain couples TRBV19 to TRBJ2-7; D perhaps matches TRBD2 (7 bases). Germline V gene sequence: CDR1 LNHDA, CDR2 SQIVND (reference sequence). V was cut by 6 bases and J by 3 bases, with 18 bases left in between. This CDR3 has 15 amino acids. CDR3 coding DNA: TGTGCCAGTAGCCCCACAACGGGGGGCGGCTACGAGCAGTACTTC. Translation: CASSPTTGGGYEQYF.

The chain has TRBV11-2 and TRBJ2-1; weak D call: TRBD2 (6 bases). Trimming stripped 5 bases from V and 6 bases from J, with 20 bases between. The CDR3 is 16 residues long. Per germline, CDR1 SGHAT and CDR2 FQNNGV. As DNA, the CDR3 is TGTGCCAGCAGCCCCGACGTAGCGGCTCGGGGCAATGAGCAGTTCTTC. It encodes CASSPDVAARGNEQFF.

This rearrangement joins TRBV9 to TRBJ2-2; the D is unclear. Germline V gene data show CDR1 as SGDLS and CDR2 as YYNGEE. Trimming pared 3 bases from V and 1 base from J, leaving 10 bases between. The CDR3 is 15 amino acids. This CDR3 reads CASSGNMGNTGELFF. The DNA of the CDR3 is TGTGCCAGCAGCGGCAACATGGGGAACACCGGGGAGCTGTTTTTT.

The rearrangement links TRBV7-9 to TRBJ2-5; 7 bases are shared with TRBD1. Germline assignment: CDR1 SEHNR and CDR2 FQNEAQ (reference sequence). V shed 4 bases and J 5 bases; nucleotides not matched to a gene: 10. The CDR3 consists of 15 residues. The CDR3 reads CASSSLLGGEETQYF. The CDR3 coding sequence is TGTGCCAGCAGCTCCCTACTAGGGGGCGAGGAGACCCAGTACTTC.

This clone turned up a few times. The same CDR3 also results from other DNA sequences found in this sample. The J gene is TRBJ1-2, the V gene TRBV7-2, with 7 nucleotides matching TRBD1. The junction had 1 base not matched to a gene; V was cut back by 2 bases and J by 4 bases. The CDR3 is made up of 13 amino acids. The germline gives CDR1 SGHTA, CDR2 FQGNSA. The DNA for the CDR3 is TGTGCCAGCAGCTTACCAGGGGGCTATGGCTACACCTTC. Amino acid sequence: CASSLPGGYGYTF.

The V and J genes are TRBV19 and TRBJ1-6; D perhaps matches TRBD1 (6 bases). Germline loops: CDR1 LNHDA, CDR2 SQIVND (reference sequence). The CDR3 is made up of 16 amino acids. The ends were cut back, 4 bases at V and 7 bases at J, with 17 bases in the middle. Here the CDR3 DNA reads TGTGCCAGTAGTACCCTGGCAGGGGAAAGAAATTCACCCCTCCACTTT. It translates to CASSTLAGERNSPLHF.

The CDR3 sequence is CASSLVPSRTDTQYF. CDR3 DNA sequence: TGTGCCAGCAGCTTAGTTCCTAGCCGCACAGATACGCAGTATTTT. The chain carries TRBV7-2 and TRBJ2-3, with TRBD2 as a possible D gene (5 bases). From germline, CDR1 is SGHTA and CDR2 FQGNSA. The V end was cut by 1 base, the J end by 1 base, with 9 bases between. The CDR3 contains 15 residues.